Listed below are T cell receptor beta chains from one sample, sequenced in a study of T-cell memory formation after mild COVID-19. TCRdb used MiXCR to reprocess the 5' RACE reads, holding one entry per CDR3 protein. The repertoire consists of 250,000 to 400,000 distinct CDR3 sequences, with more than 13% occurring once and the leading ten covering 21%. Input material: PBMCs or a T cell subset sorted from them (not recorded which). The receptors here all came from a man between 18 and 35 years old who had mild COVID-19 (a few samples of this study predate the infection). Cell type and time point are not known. Each CDR3 is given with its conserved first and last residue. Fields, in order: CDR3 protein, CDR3 DNA, V gene, clone size, CDR3 length, D gene, J gene. D genes are given only for firm matches. Where a row states a size, it is once, few, many or the class of an expanded clone; other rows omit it.

CDR3aa: CASRPTGGEQYF; CDR3nt: TGTGCCAGCAGACCGACAGGTGGGGAGCAGTACTTC; v_gene: TRBV28; abundance: few; len: 12; d_gene: .; j_gene: TRBJ2-7
CDR3aa: CAAGGGKGDTQYF; CDR3nt: TGTGCCGCGGGTGGGGGGAAAGGAGATACGCAGTATTTT; v_gene: TRBV28; abundance: .; len: 13; d_gene: .; j_gene: TRBJ2-3
CDR3aa: CASSLSVGGISGYTF; CDR3nt: TGTGCCAGCAGTCTTTCTGTAGGGGGGATTTCTGGCTACACCTTC; v_gene: TRBV12-3/TRBV12-4; abundance: many; len: 15; d_gene: .; j_gene: TRBJ1-2
CDR3aa: CSARSGQGAYGYTF; CDR3nt: TGCAGTGCTAGATCCGGACAGGGGGCCTATGGCTACACCTTC; v_gene: TRBV20-1; abundance: .; len: 14; d_gene: TRBD1; j_gene: TRBJ1-2
CDR3aa: CASGKGLQETQYF; CDR3nt: TGTGCTAGTGGCAAGGGACTGCAAGAGACCCAGTACTTC; v_gene: TRBV12-5; abundance: few; len: 13; d_gene: .; j_gene: TRBJ2-5
CDR3aa: CASSSGTGYSGNTIYF; CDR3nt: TGTGCCAGCAGCTCCGGGACAGGTTACTCTGGAAACACCATATATTTT; v_gene: TRBV7-2; abundance: few; len: 16; d_gene: TRBD1; j_gene: TRBJ1-3
CDR3aa: CAGSDGQGKNEQFF; CDR3nt: TGCGCCGGCAGCGACGGACAGGGTAAGAATGAGCAGTTCTTC; v_gene: TRBV5-1; abundance: .; len: 14; d_gene: TRBD1; j_gene: TRBJ2-1
CDR3aa: CASSFGRGQGTQYF; CDR3nt: TGTGCCAGCAGTTTCGGTCGGGGCCAGGGTACGCAGTATTTT; v_gene: TRBV12-3/TRBV12-4; abundance: few; len: 14; d_gene: .; j_gene: TRBJ2-3
CDR3aa: CASSFRRRTGELFF; CDR3nt: TGTGCCAGCAGTTTTCGACGTCGGACCGGGGAGCTGTTTTTT; v_gene: TRBV12-3/TRBV12-4; abundance: few; len: 14; d_gene: .; j_gene: TRBJ2-2
CDR3aa: CASSLFEGLGTGELFF; CDR3nt: TGTGCCAGCAGTTTATTTGAGGGGTTGGGCACCGGGGAGCTGTTTTTT; v_gene: TRBV12-3/TRBV12-4; abundance: few; len: 16; d_gene: .; j_gene: TRBJ2-2
CDR3aa: CASSPLDSQETQYF; CDR3nt: TGTGCCAGCAGCCCCTTGGACAGCCAAGAGACCCAGTACTTC; v_gene: TRBV5-6; abundance: .; len: 14; d_gene: .; j_gene: TRBJ2-5
CDR3aa: CASSGHLDSRAFF; CDR3nt: TGTGCCAGCAGTGGCCACCTGGACAGTCGAGCTTTCTTT; v_gene: TRBV25-1; abundance: .; len: 13; d_gene: .; j_gene: TRBJ1-1
CDR3aa: CASSLSGFGGGTDTQYF; CDR3nt: TGTGCCAGCAGCTTATCGGGATTTGGGGGAGGCACAGATACGCAGTATTTT; v_gene: TRBV7-2; abundance: few; len: 17; d_gene: .; j_gene: TRBJ2-3
CDR3aa: CASSLGRISGANVLTF; CDR3nt: TGTGCCAGCAGTTTGGGGCGGATCTCTGGGGCCAACGTCCTGACTTTC; v_gene: TRBV12-3/TRBV12-4; abundance: .; len: 16; d_gene: .; j_gene: TRBJ2-6
CDR3aa: CASTTGASPLHF; CDR3nt: TGTGCCAGTACGACAGGGGCTTCACCCCTCCACTTT; v_gene: TRBV19; abundance: few; len: 12; d_gene: TRBD1; j_gene: TRBJ1-6
CDR3aa: CASSLETWGTQYF; CDR3nt: TGCGCCAGCAGCTTGGAGACCTGGGGAACGCAGTATTTT; v_gene: TRBV5-1; abundance: few; len: 13; d_gene: .; j_gene: TRBJ2-3
CDR3aa: CASSLGHSTNEKLFF; CDR3nt: TGCGCCAGCAGCCTGGGGCATTCAACTAATGAAAAACTGTTTTTT; v_gene: TRBV5-1; abundance: .; len: 15; d_gene: .; j_gene: TRBJ1-4
CDR3aa: CASTKRGSTDTQYF; CDR3nt: TGTGCCAGCACCAAGCGGGGGTCAACCGATACGCAGTATTTT; v_gene: TRBV28; abundance: few; len: 14; d_gene: TRBD2; j_gene: TRBJ2-3
CDR3aa: CASTPGWAGNTIYF; CDR3nt: TGTGCCAGCACCCCGGGGTGGGCTGGAAACACCATATATTTT; v_gene: TRBV12-3/TRBV12-4; abundance: few; len: 14; d_gene: .; j_gene: TRBJ1-3
CDR3aa: CASSLGTGSGYGYTF; CDR3nt: TGTGCCAGCAGCTTAGGTACGGGGAGTGGCTATGGCTACACCTTC; v_gene: TRBV7-6; abundance: .; len: 15; d_gene: .; j_gene: TRBJ1-2
CDR3aa: CASSYSKTESNQPQHF; CDR3nt: TGTGCCAGCAGTTACTCGAAGACCGAGAGCAATCAGCCCCAGCATTTT; v_gene: TRBV6-6; abundance: few; len: 16; d_gene: .; j_gene: TRBJ1-5
CDR3aa: CAATGLATDTQYF; CDR3nt: TGTGCCGCAACGGGACTAGCAACAGATACGCAGTATTTT; v_gene: TRBV10-3; abundance: many; len: 13; d_gene: TRBD2; j_gene: TRBJ2-3
CDR3aa: CAISVLDTQYF; CDR3nt: TGTGCCATCAGTGTGCTGGATACGCAGTATTTT; v_gene: TRBV10-3; abundance: few; len: 11; d_gene: .; j_gene: TRBJ2-3
CDR3aa: CASSLSGSGANVLTF; CDR3nt: TGTGCCAGCAGCTTGTCCGGCTCTGGGGCCAACGTCCTGACTTTC; v_gene: TRBV5-5; abundance: .; len: 15; d_gene: .; j_gene: TRBJ2-6
CDR3aa: CASSLHGGLIEAFF; CDR3nt: TGTGCCAGCAGCCTACACGGGGGTCTCATTGAAGCTTTCTTT; v_gene: TRBV5-5; abundance: .; len: 14; d_gene: .; j_gene: TRBJ1-1
CDR3aa: CSARGGSGQETQYF; CDR3nt: TGCAGTGCCAGAGGGGGCTCGGGGCAAGAGACCCAGTACTTC; v_gene: TRBV20-1; abundance: few; len: 14; d_gene: TRBD1; j_gene: TRBJ2-5
CDR3aa: CASSLRGSAKTEAFF; CDR3nt: TGCGCCAGCAGCTTGAGGGGTTCAGCGAAGACTGAAGCTTTCTTT; v_gene: TRBV5-1; abundance: .; len: 15; d_gene: .; j_gene: TRBJ1-1
CDR3aa: CASSSSDTNTEAFF; CDR3nt: TGTGCCAGCAGTTCCTCGGACACCAACACTGAAGCTTTCTTT; v_gene: TRBV12-3/TRBV12-4; abundance: few; len: 14; d_gene: .; j_gene: TRBJ1-1
CDR3aa: CASSYPRRTSPGELFF; CDR3nt: TGTGCCAGCAGTTATCCCAGAAGGACCTCCCCCGGGGAGCTGTTTTTT; v_gene: TRBV6-2/TRBV6-3; abundance: .; len: 16; d_gene: .; j_gene: TRBJ2-2